This T cell receptor (beta chain) was sequenced for a study of T cells in Graves' hyperthyroidism and ophthalmopathy. Findings and limits, study-wide: Researchers found most expanded thyroid clonotypes above 0.001 in blood as well. A model of 13 V-J pairs discriminated ophthalmopathy from stable hyperthyroidism.

RNA transcripts yielded amplified TCR beta CDR3 regions. In the first-round RT-PCR of the TCR CDR3, the HTBI primer set was used. In TCRdb, the multiplex PCR reads were re-called with MiXCR into one record per CDR3 protein. The sample lists a few hundred thousand distinct CDR3 sequences; more than 12% were seen once. This CDR3 spans 13 amino acids. The J segment lost 3 bases and the V segment lost 7 bases, leaving 3 bases of the junction unmatched. In germline, CDR1 is SNHLY, CDR2 FYNNEI. These patients, aged 18 to 65, had recently diagnosed hyperthyroidism lasting under 2 months. Isolation of PBMCs was performed on 10 ml fresh peripheral blood. This clonotype was detected many times. The antigen is not known.

The rearrangement links TRBV2 to TRBJ2-1, with 7 positions matching TRBD2. The TCR sequence derives from a woman aged 40 to 49 with Graves' hyperthyroidism that later progressed to Graves' ophthalmopathy. The sample consisted of blood. The CDR3, as DNA: TGTGCCAGCATAGCGGGCTACTACAATGAGCAGTTCTTC. Its translation is CASIAGYYNEQFF.